The next 15 T cell receptor beta chains were all read from a single sample in a study of blood T cell repertoires in COVID-19. Libraries were prepared by immunoSEQ multiplex PCR; TCRdb keeps only in-frame clonotypes and omits some of them. This sample has tens of thousands of clones, with around 80% found just once. The specimen sequenced was peripheral blood. These receptors were collected from a man over 45 with active or convalescent COVID-19.

The rearrangement uses TRBV19 and TRBJ2-7; 11 nucleotides line up with TRBD1. The CDR3 sequence is 14 residues long. Germline CDR1 is LNHDA and CDR2 is SQIVND (reference sequence). The ends lost 5 bases at V and 5 bases at J; junction bases unmatched: 5. The CDR3, as DNA: TGTGCCAGTAGTCCCGGGACAGGGGGGCACGAGCAGTACGTC. This encodes CASSPGTGGHEQYV.

The chain carries TRBV7-2 and TRBJ1-5, with unresolved D. Trimming removed 5 bases at V and 2 bases at J, with 13 bases between. Per the germline V gene, CDR1 is SGHTA and CDR2 is FQGNSA. CDR3 length: 15 residues. CDR3 bases: TGTGCCAGCAGCCAAAATCAGAGGGGCAATCAGCCCCAGCATTTT. As protein: CASSQNQRGNQPQHF.

Only a few counts were recorded for this clone. The rearrangement joins TRBV19 to TRBJ1-5; 8 bases line up with TRBD1. V lost 8 bases to trimming and J lost 3 bases; unmatched junction nucleotides: 3. The CDR3 runs 13 residues. CDR1 LNHDA and CDR2 SQIVND come from the germline V gene (reference sequence). This CDR3 is CASQDRVNQPQHF. The CDR3 nucleotides read TGTGCCAGTCAGGACAGGGTCAATCAGCCCCAGCATTTT.

The chain employs TRBV10-2 and TRBJ2-7, with D perhaps matching TRBD1 (5 bases). This CDR3 comprises 14 residues. Germline CDR1 and CDR2: WSHSY and SAAADI. The V and J ends lost 6 bases and 3 bases respectively, with 15 bases between them. CDR3 protein: CASSHPRQSYEQYF. The CDR3 region has the DNA TGCGCCAGCAGCCACCCGCGACAGAGCTACGAGCAGTACTTC.

CDR3 amino acids: CASSPSQTGEYEQYF. CDR3 nucleotide sequence: TGTGCCAGTAGTCCCTCCCAGACAGGGGAGTACGAGCAGTACTTC. This sequence joins TRBV19 and TRBJ2-7; 8 nucleotides line up with TRBD1. The CDR3 has 15 amino acids. Unmatched junction bases numbered 10, after V lost 5 bases and J lost 4 bases. Germline loops: CDR1 LNHDA, CDR2 SQIVND (reference sequence).

J is TRBJ1-1 and V is TRBV1. TRBV1 is shown as a pseudogene. CDR3 length equals 12 residues. CDR3 sequence: CTSSQDLREAFF. The CDR3 DNA reads TGCACCAGCAGCCAAGATCTGAGGGAAGCTTTCTTT.

The chain has TRBV5-6 and TRBJ2-1, with 8 bases aligning to TRBD1. The ends lost 0 bases at V and 3 bases at J; junction bases unmatched: 11. The CDR3 runs 18 residues. From germline, CDR1 is SGHDT and CDR2 YYEEEE. The DNA for the CDR3 is TGTGCCAGCAGCTTGGCTTCGTGGCAGGGGGCCCTCTACAATGAGCAGTTCTTC. Its translation: CASSLASWQGALYNEQFF.

The CDR3 DNA reads TGTGCCAGTAGTATAGGCGGGGGCGAGAACATTCAGTACTTC. The encoded protein is CASSIGGGENIQYF. The chain uses TRBV19 and TRBJ2-4; D may be TRBD2 (7 bases). The CDR3 extends over 14 amino acids. Germline loops: CDR1 LNHDA, CDR2 SQIVND (reference sequence). Deletions cut 1 base from V and 7 bases from J, with 11 bases between.

The rearrangement links TRBV7-8 to TRBJ1-6; D uncertain. Germline values: CDR1 SGHVS, CDR2 FQNEAQ. V was cut by 8 bases and J by 7 bases, with 9 bases left in between. This CDR3 spans 12 amino acids. CDR3 residues: CASSLLNSPLHF. The CDR3 region has the DNA TGTGCCAGCTCTCTGTTGAATTCACCCCTCCACTTT.

This chain uses TRBV6-6 with TRBJ1-3; no clear D. CDR3 length equals 12 residues. Trimming cost V 6 bases and J 1 base, with 4 bases left between them. Looked up from germline, CDR1 is MNHNY and CDR2 is SVGAGI (reference sequence). DNA for the CDR3: TGTGCCAGCAGACTTTCTGGAAACACCATATATTTT. Amino acids: CASRLSGNTIYF.

The genes are TRBV29-1 and TRBJ2-5; a possible D gene is TRBD1 (5 bases). This CDR3 is 13 amino acids long. The germline V gene encodes CDR1 SQVTM and CDR2 ANQGSEA. Trimming cost V 7 bases and J 1 base, with 13 bases left between them. CDR3 sequence: CSAVGATQETQYF. The CDR3 DNA sequence: TGCAGCGCAGTAGGGGCGACCCAAGAGACCCAGTACTTC.

V gene TRBV3-1 (or the pseudogene TRBV3-2) combines with J gene TRBJ1-1; 7 bases line up with TRBD1. The trim removed 3 bases at V and 5 bases at J, leaving 12 bases unmatched. Germline V gene sequence: CDR1 LGHDT, CDR2 YNNKEL (reference sequence). The CDR3 contains 16 residues. DNA for the CDR3: TGTGCCAGCAGCCAGCGTTCTCTCAGGGGGAGAACTGAAGCTTTCTTT. The encoded protein is CASSQRSLRGRTEAFF.

J is TRBJ2-2 and V is TRBV14, with D possibly TRBD1 on 6 matching bases. CDR3 size: 13 residues. Germline CDR1 SGHDN, CDR2 FVKESK. The germline V and J ends were trimmed by 4 bases and 6 bases, with 9 bases remaining between them. The CDR3 DNA follows: TGTGCCAGCAGCCTGACAGGACCCGGGGAGCTGTTTTTT. Residues: CASSLTGPGELFF.

The chain links TRBV7-2 to TRBJ2-1; 9 bases line up with TRBD2. From germline, CDR1 is SGHTA and CDR2 FQGNSA. The CDR3 runs to 16 residues. The junction had 4 bases not matched to a gene; V was cut back by 1 base and J by 3 bases. As DNA, the CDR3 is TGTGCCAGCAGCTTAGATTGGCGGGGGGGCTACAATGAGCAGTTCTTC. Its translation: CASSLDWRGGYNEQFF.

The rearrangement uses TRBV6-5 and TRBJ2-5; possibly TRBD2 for D (6 bases). V was pared by 0 bases and J by 5 bases, with 16 bases between. CDR3 length equals 16 residues. The V gene's germline CDR1 is MNHEY and CDR2 SVGAGI. CDR3 DNA: TGTGCCAGCAGTTACTCCGGACTTAGTGCGGGGGAGACCCAGTACTTC. Amino acid sequence: CASSYSGLSAGETQYF.